Listed below are T cell receptor beta chains from one sample, sequenced in a study of T cell repertoires in cytomegalovirus infection. One entry per CDR3 protein, called by TCRdb with MiXCR from the reads. The table has some 680,000 distinct CDR3 sequences, about a third seen once. Sequencing input: PBMCs. The receptors were gathered from a human donor in good health (CMV status not recorded). Some clones in this sample may be carry-over from other donors' samples. CDR3s leave out the opening cysteine and the closing phenylalanine or tryptophan. The order of the fields is J gene, V gene, clone size, CDR3 protein. Expanded clones are given a class, and other clones once, few, many or no size at all.

TRBJ2-7	TRBV28	.	ASSSSRVWNANYEQY
TRBJ2-1	TRBV7-2	few	ASSGSSSYNEQF
TRBJ1-2	TRBV6-6	.	ASSYGAGPYGYT
TRBJ1-2	TRBV27	many	ASSLSRGSWPYGYT
TRBJ1-5	TRBV6-2/TRBV6-3	few	ASSYAAGGYQPQH
TRBJ2-3	TRBV7-2	many	ASSLGTSGGRSTDTQY
TRBJ2-7	TRBV7-2	.	ASSLGGILLGEQY
TRBJ2-7	TRBV6-6	few	ASSYSAGPFYEQY
TRBJ1-5	TRBV6-6	.	ARELGTGKTGKQPQH
TRBJ2-5	TRBV5-5	.	ASSRDPLESQY
TRBJ2-5	TRBV7-6	.	ASSLGRTGETQY
TRBJ2-7	TRBV11-2	.	ASSFNLRYEQY
TRBJ2-3	TRBV7-9	.	ASSLSNMGYSHTQY
TRBJ1-5	TRBV10-3	few	AISEGQGQPQH
TRBJ2-2	TRBV19	.	ASSTGRELF
TRBJ2-3	TRBV7-2	few	ASSFGPFQAYTQY
TRBJ2-5	TRBV11-2	.	ASSLDYGVKTQY
TRBJ2-7	TRBV7-9	few	ASSPAGNTLYSYEQY
TRBJ2-7	TRBV7-8	.	ASSLGSVKNEQY
TRBJ1-5	TRBV5-5	.	ASSPRDSHQPQH
TRBJ1-4	TRBV6-5	few	ASSYKISPSRGGEKLF
TRBJ1-1	TRBV12-3/TRBV12-4	.	ASSPGAGGEAF
TRBJ1-2	TRBV29-1	few	SVEVPSVDYGYT
TRBJ2-1	TRBV11-2	few	ASSSSPRLAYSNEQF
TRBJ2-1	TRBV7-2	.	ASSLTSSGGVFYNEQF
TRBJ2-5	TRBV6-1	many	ASSEVGQETQY
TRBJ2-1	TRBV28	few	ASSPPSGNHNEQF
TRBJ2-4	TRBV28	few	ASNSIGQGVAKNIQY
TRBJ2-7	TRBV28	.	ASSLGQSGHEQY
TRBJ1-3	TRBV4-1	many	ASSHPDRGAGNTIY
TRBJ2-5	TRBV7-6	few	ASSFGNPGYQETQY
TRBJ1-6	TRBV3-1	.	ASSQSFSSTSPLH
TRBJ2-2	TRBV7-3	once	ASSLFLGTATNTGELF
TRBJ2-3	TRBV24-1	.	ATSTSVARQGSDTQY
TRBJ1-1	TRBV5-4	.	ASSTPGQGHTEAF
TRBJ1-2	TRBV6-5	few	ASRRGLGDYGYT
TRBJ2-7	TRBV7-8	.	ASSPTGTNYEQY
TRBJ1-2	TRBV7-2	few	ASSLFPNRADGYT
TRBJ2-5	TRBV11-2	.	ASSEGQVGILTQY
TRBJ2-4	TRBV28	few	ASSGDIQY
TRBJ1-1	TRBV5-4	.	ASSLVLSVNTEAF
TRBJ2-1	TRBV19	many	ASARGERREQF
TRBJ1-3	TRBV19	few	ASGASGNTIY
TRBJ1-1	TRBV6-1	many	ASRDRVDTEAF
TRBJ2-7	TRBV12-3/TRBV12-4	many	ASSLIRGGQY
TRBJ2-7	TRBV19	few	ASSNRLAGGPTNEQY
TRBJ2-7	TRBV24-1	few	ATSDLPPGTGGRPSYEQY
TRBJ1-5	TRBV6-2/TRBV6-3	.	ASTEDRGYRNQPQH
TRBJ1-1	TRBV6-6	once	VSQGQLNTEAF
TRBJ2-7	TRBV7-2	many	ASSLSPTGYHEQY
TRBJ2-3	TRBV5-1	.	ASSLLPGTGGVGHTDTQY
TRBJ2-7	TRBV20-1	.	SASPRTSGGYGQY
TRBJ2-1	TRBV11-2	.	ASSFLGGRGPYNEQF
TRBJ1-1	TRBV7-3	.	ASSRSGSTEAF
TRBJ2-7	TRBV20-1	few	SAEGTGGFNEQY
TRBJ2-7	TRBV2	.	ASSREGYEQY
TRBJ2-5	TRBV25-1	.	ASSVGLETQY